This entry describes one T cell receptor beta chain. The target of this receptor is not known. Base qualities are missing; no much larger clone stands one base away. This sample is drawn from a study of shared clonotypes between healthy human individuals (TCRdb year 2020). Turning to the overall study: The cohort included a few men and a couple of women between 18 and 49 years of age. Per donor, three plates each were used for CD4 naive and CD4 memory, two for CD8 naive, and one for CD8 memory. Blood TCR repertoires of five healthy adults were deeply sequenced to estimate repertoire size and the extent of clonotype sharing between individuals. Libraries were prepared and TCR repertoires were sequenced by different laboratories using diverse techniques, in order to increase sequencing depth and limit assay-specific biases. Between about 0.8 and 9 billion PBMCs per donor were obtained by leukapheresis.

For the CD8 naive samples, CD45RO-negative cells were positively selected for CCR7, yielding a CD45RA+CCR7+ population from which TemRA cells were excluded. The donors were healthy, HIV-negative adults who had no recently reported acute infections or vaccinations. Every donor was a Caucasian adult living in Nashville, Tennessee, USA. Blood was obtained by leukapheresis, after which PBMCs were separated by Ficoll-Histopaque density gradient centrifugation and cryopreserved in liquid nitrogen vapor phase. Analytical flow cytometry was used to check the purity and quantity of each magnetically sorted T cell population. Each sorted fraction had its genomic DNA isolated and then quantified by UV absorbance on a Nanodrop 2000c. Looking up the germline V gene yields CDR1 ENHRY and CDR2 SYGVKD. Cut back by 3 bases and 7 bases, the V and J ends lie 22 bases apart. The CDR3 has 16 amino acids, counting the end cysteine and phenylalanine. Only the CDR3 portion is preserved as DNA: 48 bases, with reading frame beginning at the first base.

The full study reports these points: Even with the large sequencing depth, rarefaction of the sorted-subset datasets indicated that sequencing was incomplete. Because the study included a small number of donors, the genetic and exposure-history diversity represented was limited. Sharing across several donors was observed for approximately 5% of naive CD4, about 4% of naive CD8, 2% to 2.5% of memory CD4, and approximately 0.41% of memory CD8 clonotypes. Pairwise subsampling indicated that sequencing depth was expected to affect the degree of clonotype sharing among donors. Estimated clonotype richness was generally larger for naive than for memory subsets. Clonotypes shared by all four sorted-subset donors showed higher generation probabilities than non-shared clonotypes. Sampling was restricted to blood, and TCR repertoires in tissues likely differ from the TCR repertoires found in blood.

Using the deep immunoSEQ assay, TCR CDR3 regions were amplified from genomic DNA by multiplex PCR. Extracted genomic DNA from each cell subset was distributed evenly across all wells of several immunoSEQ 96-well plates, and each plate was treated as a replicate. For sorted subsets, each replicate PCR was loaded with approximately 190 ng genomic DNA, equivalent to 30,000 to 35,000 T cell genomes. The purified libraries were quantified using a Qubit 3.0 fluorometer, sized with a Bioanalyzer 2100, and then quantified again using the KAPA Library Quantification kit. Every immunoSEQ 96-well plate was sequenced on a dedicated single-read 150-cycle Illumina NextSeq 550 flow cell. Per the original workflow: Because only junctional sequences without quality scores were contained in the immunoSEQ output, filtering matching that applied to full-length reads could not be performed. To assign V/J genes and CDR3, sequences were annotated against IMGT germline references using PyIR, a Python wrapper for IgBLAST v1.9. Reads with weak V/J assignments (E-value above 1e-6), missing CDR3, stop codons, out-of-frame junctions, or ambiguous translated residues were removed. A V3J clonotype was defined by an identical inferred V gene, J gene, and CDR3 amino acid sequence. Percentage overlap between repertoires was calculated by dividing the number of shared unique clonotypes by the size of the smaller repertoire. Repertoire richness was assessed with RTK rarefaction, the Chao1 estimator, and Recon v2.1 estimates of unobserved clonotypes. OLGA was used to compute generation probabilities for all TCRbeta clonotypes that the gDNA method yielded from a few donors. TCRdb retrieved this table from immuneACCESS and kept in-frame rearrangements only. Not all clones are present; in checked studies, unresolved V genes account for under half, and no reason is known for the remainder. V and J calls and clone size are given by that table; D and trimming were obtained from the DNA. The sample table contains millions of clones; only one count was recorded for about 93% of them. Around 1.7% of the sample comes from the top ten.

The sequenced sample consisted of naive CD8+ T cells from PBMCs. Sample cell subset or site, as interpreted from the label and publication: CD45RA+CCR7+. The TCR comes from a young man in good health. Some clones in this sample may be carry-over from other donors' samples. This chain joins TRBV10-3 to TRBJ2-7, with TRBD2 as a weak D call on 5 bases. This receptor has the CDR3 CAISDWAEVTSNEQYF. The DNA sequence is TGTGCCATCAGTGATTGGGCGGAGGTGACGAGTAATGAGCAGTACTTC.